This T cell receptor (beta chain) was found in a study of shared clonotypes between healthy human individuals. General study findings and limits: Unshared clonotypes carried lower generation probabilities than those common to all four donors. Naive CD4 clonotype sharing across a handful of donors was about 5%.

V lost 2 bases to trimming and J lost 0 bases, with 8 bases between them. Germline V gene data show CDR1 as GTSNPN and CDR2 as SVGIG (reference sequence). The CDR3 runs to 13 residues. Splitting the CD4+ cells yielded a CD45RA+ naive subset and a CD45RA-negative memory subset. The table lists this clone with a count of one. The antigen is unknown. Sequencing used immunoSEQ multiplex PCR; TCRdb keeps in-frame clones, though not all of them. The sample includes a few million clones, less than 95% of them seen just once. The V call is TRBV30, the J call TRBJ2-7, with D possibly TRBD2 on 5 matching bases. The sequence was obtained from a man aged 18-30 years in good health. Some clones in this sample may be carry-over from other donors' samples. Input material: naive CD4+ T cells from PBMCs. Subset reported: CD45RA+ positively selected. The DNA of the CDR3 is TGTGCCTGGAGTCCAGGACTCTCCTACGAGCAGTACTTC. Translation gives CAWSPGLSYEQYF.